This record covers a single T cell receptor beta chain. The CDR3 extends over 15 amino acids. V was shortened by 7 bases and J by 4 bases, with 17 bases between the two germline ends. CDR1 and CDR2 from the germline V gene are MDHEN and SYDVKM. These data are taken from a study of CD8 T cells in Susac syndrome. Reverse transcription of roughly 0.5 to 1 ug RNA was performed with random hexamers. Via MiXCR, TCRdb re-called the immunoSEQ multiplex PCR reads, giving one row per CDR3 protein. The table shows around 130,000 distinct CDR3 sequences, with approximately 79% occurring only once. J is TRBJ2-1 and V is TRBV28, with a weak D call TRBD2 (6 bases). This TCR was recovered from a human donor with multiple sclerosis. Sequences were obtained from CD8+ T cells from PBMCs. The CDR3 region is CASTPLGGPYNEQFF. In DNA, the CDR3 is TGTGCCAGCACCCCCTTGGGGGGACCTTACAATGAGCAGTTCTTC.